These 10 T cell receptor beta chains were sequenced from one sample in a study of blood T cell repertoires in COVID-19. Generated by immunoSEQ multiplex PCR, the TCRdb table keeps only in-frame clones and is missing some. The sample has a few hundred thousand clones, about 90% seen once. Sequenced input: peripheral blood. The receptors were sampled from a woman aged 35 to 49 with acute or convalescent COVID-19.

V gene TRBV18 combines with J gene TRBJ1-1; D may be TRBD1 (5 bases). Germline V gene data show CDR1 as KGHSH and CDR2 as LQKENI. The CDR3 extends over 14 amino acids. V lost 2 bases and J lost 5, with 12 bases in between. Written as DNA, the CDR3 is TGTGCCAGCTCACCAGGGGGGGTGGGGACTGAAGCTTTCTTT. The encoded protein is CASSPGGVGTEAFF.

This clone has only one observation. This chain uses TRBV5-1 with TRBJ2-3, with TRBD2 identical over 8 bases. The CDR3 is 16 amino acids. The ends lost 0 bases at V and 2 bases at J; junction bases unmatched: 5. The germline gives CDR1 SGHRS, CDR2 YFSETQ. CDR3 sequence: CASSLGGGSNTDTQYF. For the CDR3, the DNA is TGCGCCAGCAGCTTGGGCGGGGGGTCAAACACAGATACGCAGTATTTT.

CDR3 in DNA: TGTGCCAGCAGTTTTGGGAGAAATCAGCCCCAGCATTTT. This translates into CASSFGRNQPQHF. The J gene is TRBJ1-5, the V gene TRBV12-3 or TRBV12-4; D unclear. V lost 3 bases, J lost 4 bases, and 7 bases lay in between. The CDR3 runs to 13 residues.

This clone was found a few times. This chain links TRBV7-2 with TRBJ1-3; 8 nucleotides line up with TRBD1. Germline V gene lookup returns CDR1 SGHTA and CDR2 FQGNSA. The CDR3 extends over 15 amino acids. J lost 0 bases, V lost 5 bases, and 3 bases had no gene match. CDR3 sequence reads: CASSPQGGSGNTIYF. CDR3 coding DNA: TGTGCCAGCAGCCCACAGGGGGGCTCTGGAAACACCATATATTTT.

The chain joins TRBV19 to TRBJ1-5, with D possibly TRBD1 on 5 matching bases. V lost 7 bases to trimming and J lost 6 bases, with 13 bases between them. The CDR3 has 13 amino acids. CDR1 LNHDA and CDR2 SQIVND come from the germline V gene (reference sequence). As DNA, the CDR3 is TGTGCCAGTACGGAGGGGCGAGGTCAGCCCCAGCATTTT. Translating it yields CASTEGRGQPQHF.

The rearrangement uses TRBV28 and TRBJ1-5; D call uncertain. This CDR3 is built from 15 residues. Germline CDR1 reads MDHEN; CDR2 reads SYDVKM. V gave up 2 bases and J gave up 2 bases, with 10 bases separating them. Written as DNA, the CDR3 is TGTGCCAGCAGTTTAACCGGGGTTGGCAATCAGCCCCAGCATTTT. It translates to CASSLTGVGNQPQHF.

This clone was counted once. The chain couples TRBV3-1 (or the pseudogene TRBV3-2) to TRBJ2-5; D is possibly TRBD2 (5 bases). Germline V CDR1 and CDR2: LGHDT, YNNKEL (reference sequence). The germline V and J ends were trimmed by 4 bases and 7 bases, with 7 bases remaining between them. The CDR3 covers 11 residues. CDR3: CASSRAGTQYF. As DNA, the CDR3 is TGTGCCAGCAGCCGGGCGGGGACCCAGTACTTC.

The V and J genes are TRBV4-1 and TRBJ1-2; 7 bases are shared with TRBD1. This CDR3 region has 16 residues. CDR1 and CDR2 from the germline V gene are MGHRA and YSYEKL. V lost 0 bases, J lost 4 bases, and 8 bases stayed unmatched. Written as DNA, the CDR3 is TGCGCCAGCAGCCAAGATTCGGCAGGGGGTGGCTATGGCTACACCTTC. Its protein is CASSQDSAGGGYGYTF.

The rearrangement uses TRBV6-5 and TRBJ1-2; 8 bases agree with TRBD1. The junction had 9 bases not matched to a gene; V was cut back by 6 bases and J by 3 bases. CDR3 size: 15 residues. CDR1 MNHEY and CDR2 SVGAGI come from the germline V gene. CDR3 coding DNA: TGTGCCAGCAGCCGGACAGGGCTTGGCTACTATGGCTACACCTTC. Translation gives CASSRTGLGYYGYTF.

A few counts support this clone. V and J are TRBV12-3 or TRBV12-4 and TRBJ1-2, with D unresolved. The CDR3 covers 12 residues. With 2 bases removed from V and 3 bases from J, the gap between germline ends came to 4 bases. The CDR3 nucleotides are TGTGCCAGCAGTTTACGGGACTATGGCTACACCTTC. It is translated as CASSLRDYGYTF.